The 11 T cell receptor beta chains below come from one sample, sequenced in a study of cytomegalovirus exposure and HLA in healthy donors. Primers: 60 Vbeta forward and 13 Jbeta reverse. Method: immunoSEQ multiplex PCR; TCRdb's copy keeps in-frame clones and lacks some. The sample has 110,000 or so clones, 78% seen once. The sample comprised PBMCs. The receptors derive from a young man in good health and CMV-seronegative.

The genes are TRBV5-1 and TRBJ2-3, with D maybe TRBD1 (5 bases). V lost 2 bases to trimming and J lost 4 bases, with 11 bases between them. Germline CDR1 is SGHRS and CDR2 is YFSETQ. The CDR3 is 14 amino acids. This CDR3 reads CASSFSGLSDTQYF. The CDR3 nucleotides are TGCGCCAGCAGCTTTTCAGGGCTCTCAGATACGCAGTATTTT. The full variable domain, its missing parts supplied by reference TRBV5-1 and TRBJ2-3, is KAGVTQTPRYLIKTRGQQVTLSCSPISGHRSVSWYQQTPGQGLQFLFEYFSETQRNKGNFPGRFSGRQFSNSRSEMNVSTLELGDSALYLCASSFSGLSDTQYFGPGTRLTVL.

About this clone: The sample contains more than one DNA sequence encoding this CDR3. The rearrangement links TRBV28 to TRBJ1-1, with D perhaps matching TRBD1 (5 bases). Germline V CDR1 and CDR2: MDHEN, SYDVKM. The ends were cut back, 8 bases at V and 1 base at J, with 11 bases in the middle. CDR3 length: 13 residues. The CDR3 nucleotides are TGTGCCAGCTCCCTCGGGGGGAACACTGAAGCTTTCTTT. Protein product: CASSLGGNTEAFF.

This clone showed up just a few times. The DNA for the CDR3 is TGTGCCAGCAGAGCCGGGACAGAAACCTACGAGCAGTACTTC. It specifies CASRAGTETYEQYF. The gene calls are TRBV2 and TRBJ2-7, with 7 nucleotides matching TRBD1. The germline V gene has CDR1 SNHLY and CDR2 FYNNEI. The junction had 7 bases not matched to a gene; V was cut back by 6 bases and J by 2 bases. The CDR3 is 14 amino acids.

The V call is TRBV5-1, the J call TRBJ2-2; D possibly corresponds to TRBD1 (5 bases). The CDR3 runs to 15 residues. Trimming removed 1 base at V and 3 bases at J, with 10 bases between. The germline CDR1 and CDR2 sequences are SGHRS and YFSETQ. CDR3 DNA sequence: TGCGCCAGCAGCTTGAAGGGGCGAGACACCGGGGAGCTGTTTTTT. Translation gives CASSLKGRDTGELFF. Variable domain in full (rest from reference TRBV5-1 and TRBJ2-2): KAGVTQTPRYLIKTRGQQVTLSCSPISGHRSVSWYQQTPGQGLQFLFEYFSETQRNKGNFPGRFSGRQFSNSRSEMNVSTLELGDSALYLCASSLKGRDTGELFFGEGSRLTVL.

The rearrangement links TRBV4-3 to TRBJ2-5, with TRBD2 matching over 11 bases. CDR3 length equals 16 residues. Germline CDR1 and CDR2: LGHNA and YSLEER. J gave up 5 bases and V 6 bases, and 11 bases lay outside the gene matches. This chain's CDR3 is CASSEGLAGGYETQYF. CDR3 nucleotide sequence: TGCGCCAGCAGTGAAGGGTTAGCGGGGGGGTATGAGACCCAGTACTTC.

The rearrangement joins TRBV19 to TRBJ1-2; 10 bases are shared with TRBD1. Germline V gene data show CDR1 as LNHDA and CDR2 as SQIVND (reference sequence). V lost 5 bases and J lost 5; bases outside the gene matches: 5. CDR3 length: 14 amino acids. The CDR3 is CASSARQGAYGYTF. The CDR3 region has the DNA TGTGCCAGTAGTGCCCGACAGGGGGCATATGGCTACACCTTC.

This sequence joins TRBV5-4 and TRBJ2-7, with 7 nucleotides matching TRBD1. Losses at the gene ends were 3 bases for V and 6 bases for J; bases not matched to a gene: 3. Germline V lookup: CDR1 SGHNT, CDR2 YYREEE (reference sequence). The CDR3 extends over 12 amino acids. The CDR3: CASSWDSSEQYF. The DNA for the CDR3 is TGTGCCAGCAGCTGGGACAGCAGCGAGCAGTACTTC.

V usage is TRBV6-1 and J usage is TRBJ1-5; 10 bases agree with TRBD1. Germline V CDR1 and CDR2: MNHNS, SASEGT. The V segment lost 8 bases and the J segment 4 bases; nucleotides outside the gene matches: 2. The CDR3 loop spans 13 amino acids. Written as DNA, the CDR3 is TGTGCCAGCCGGGACAGGGGAAATCAGCCCCAGCATTTT. Its translation is CASRDRGNQPQHF.

This sequence joins TRBV10-1 and TRBJ2-2; 10 bases line up with TRBD2. The CDR3 is made up of 15 amino acids. CDR1 is WNHNN, CDR2 SYGVQD, per germline (reference sequence). Trimming took 4 bases from V and 7 from J; bases not matched to a gene: 6. The CDR3 nucleotides read TGCGCCAGCAGTGCTAGCGGGGGAGTCAGCGGGGAGCTGTTTTTT. This gives the protein CASSASGGVSGELFF.

The chain couples TRBV7-9 to TRBJ1-6, with D perhaps TRBD1 (5 bases). The germline V gene has CDR1 SEHNR and CDR2 FQNEAQ (reference sequence). The CDR3 is 15 residues long. Trimming removed 1 base at V and 7 bases at J, with 11 bases between. The CDR3 spells CASSLVGAENSPLHF. The CDR3 DNA follows: TGTGCCAGCAGCTTAGTAGGGGCGGAGAATTCACCCCTCCACTTT.

V gene TRBV7-6 combines with J gene TRBJ2-1, with D perhaps matching TRBD1 (7 bases). CDR1 and CDR2 (germline): SGHVS, FNYEAQ. Trimming pared 0 bases from V and 2 bases from J, leaving 17 bases between. This CDR3 contains 18 residues. CDR3 nucleotide sequence: TGTGCCAGCAGCTTAGCGGGCGGGACAGTTTCCCCCTACAATGAGCAGTTCTTC. Translating it yields CASSLAGGTVSPYNEQFF.